The clone carrying this T cell receptor (beta chain) was counted a single time. A primer matching the constant region was used to make TCR beta cDNA from around 550 ng of total RNA. Slightly modified ARM-PCR, run as three nested multiplex PCR rounds, produced the TCR beta libraries. TRBV1-TRBV30 forward and Cbeta reverse primers drove the first two roughly 10-cycle rounds. TCRdb reanalysed the multiplex PCR reads using MiXCR and keeps one entry per CDR3 protein. Found here are 90,000 to 150,000 distinct CDR3 sequences, around 70% of them singletons; the top ten hold 8% to 9%. This entry comes from a study of tumor-infiltrating lymphocytes in primary liver carcinoma. CDR1 is SGHAT and CDR2 is FQNNGV in the germline V gene. The CDR3 length is 16 residues. V dropped 10 bases and J dropped 7; count of bases not matched to a gene: 18. Co-extracting RNA and DNA was done with about 18-33 mg of unsorted bulk tissue as input.

This receptor was identified in a woman aged 60 to 75 with primary liver carcinoma and hepatitis B virus infection. Sequencing was done on a sample of tumor-adjacent normal liver tissue. The genes are TRBV11-2 and TRBJ2-5; 10 bases are shared with TRBD2. CDR3 region: CAKGQVATSGSGTQYF. The DNA for the CDR3 is TGTGCCAAGGGCCAGGTCGCGACTAGCGGGTCCGGGACCCAGTACTTC.